This T cell receptor beta chain is from a study of vaccination and CD4 T cells after COVID-19. Overall study findings and caveats: The study found that a median approximately 86% of reactive clones in convalescent patients appeared only post-vaccination. The study found median SARS-CoV-2-reactive clonotypes rising from roughly 22 to 38, not significantly.

Germline CDR1 MNHNS, CDR2 SASEGT. CDR3 length equals 18 residues. V gave up 4 bases and J gave up 2 bases; unmatched junction bases: 11. There are a few counts of this clonotype. Its specificity is not known. TCRdb processed the PCR reads anew with MiXCR; each CDR3 protein has one entry. The profile covers about 20,000 distinct CDR3 sequences, with about 60% appearing a single time and less than 1.5% taken by the ten largest. The specimen comprised CD4+ T cells from blood, sampled before SARS-CoV-2 vaccination. The source of this sequence is a human donor who had recovered from COVID-19. The chain links TRBV6-1 to TRBJ1-6, with 7 nucleotides matching TRBD1. CDR3 sequence reads: CASSARSDRRPYNSPLHF. CDR3 DNA: TGTGCCAGCAGTGCCCGATCGGACAGGCGGCCCTATAATTCACCCCTCCACTTT.